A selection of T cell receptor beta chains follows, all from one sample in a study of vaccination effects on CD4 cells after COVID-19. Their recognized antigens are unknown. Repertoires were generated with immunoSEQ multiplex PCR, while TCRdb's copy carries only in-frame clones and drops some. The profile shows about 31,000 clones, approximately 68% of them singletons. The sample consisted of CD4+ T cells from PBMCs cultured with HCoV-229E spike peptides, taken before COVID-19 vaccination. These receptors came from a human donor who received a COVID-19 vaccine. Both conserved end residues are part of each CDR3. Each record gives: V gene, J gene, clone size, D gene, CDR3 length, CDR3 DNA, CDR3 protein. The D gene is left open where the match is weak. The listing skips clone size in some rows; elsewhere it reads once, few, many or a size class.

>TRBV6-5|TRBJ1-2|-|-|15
TGTGCCAGCAGAGCTCCAATAGGACGGAACTATGGCTACACCTTC
CASRAPIGRNYGYTF
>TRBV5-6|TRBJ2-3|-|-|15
TGTGCCAGCGCCCGAGGAGGCGTAGAAAGGGTAGGGCAGTATTTT
CASARGGVERVGQYF
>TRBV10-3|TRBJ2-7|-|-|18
TGTGCCATCAGTGAGTCGACAGCAGGGGGACTGAGGCGCTACGAGCAGTACTTC
CAISESTAGGLRRYEQYF
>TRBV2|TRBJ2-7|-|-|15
TGTGCCAGCAGCCAGATCAACCCGGGCCTGGACGAGCAGTACTTC
CASSQINPGLDEQYF
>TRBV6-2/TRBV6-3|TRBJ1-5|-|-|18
TGTGCCAGCAGTTACCTTCTTCTCGGGACGTATAGCAATCAGCCCCAGCATTTT
CASSYLLLGTYSNQPQHF
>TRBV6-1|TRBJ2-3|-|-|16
TGTGCCAGCAGTGTCCCGGGGGGGACAGGGCTCGATACGCAGTATTTT
CASSVPGGTGLDTQYF
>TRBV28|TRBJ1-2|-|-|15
TGTGCCAGCAGTCCCCAGGGGTGGGGCACCGACGGCTACACCTTC
CASSPQGWGTDGYTF
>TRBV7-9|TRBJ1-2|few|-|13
TGTGCCAGCAGCACCCAAAAAGGCTATGGCTACACCTTC
CASSTQKGYGYTF
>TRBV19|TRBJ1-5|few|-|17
TGTGCCAGTCGGACTGTGTGGCACCCCGAAAGCAATCAGCCCCAGCATTTT
CASRTVWHPESNQPQHF
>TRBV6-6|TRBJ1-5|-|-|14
TGTGCCAGCAGTTATAGGCAGCGTGGCCAGCCCCAGCATTTT
CASSYRQRGQPQHF
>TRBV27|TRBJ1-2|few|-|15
TGTGCCAGCAGTTTATTCATGGACAGTCGCTATGGCTACACCTTC
CASSLFMDSRYGYTF
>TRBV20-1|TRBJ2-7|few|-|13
TGCAGTGCTAGTCCGGACGCTTCCTACGAGCAGTACTTC
CSASPDASYEQYF
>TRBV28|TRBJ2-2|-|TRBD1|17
TGTGCCAGCAGTCCCCGGGGACAGGGAAGGAACACCGGGGAGCTGTTTTTT
CASSPRGQGRNTGELFF
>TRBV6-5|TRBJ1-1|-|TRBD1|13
TGTGCCAGCAGGCGGGACAGGGGTAGAGAAGCTTTCTTT
CASRRDRGREAFF
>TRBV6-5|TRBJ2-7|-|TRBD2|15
TGTGCCAGCAGTTACTCGGCTAGCGGGAGCTACGAGCAGTACTTC
CASSYSASGSYEQYF
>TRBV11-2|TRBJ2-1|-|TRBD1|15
TGTGCCAGCAGCTCCCTCAGGGGGCACTACAATGAGCAGTTCTTC
CASSSLRGHYNEQFF
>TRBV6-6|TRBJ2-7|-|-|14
TGTGCCAGCAGTCTCCCGACAGGGACTTACGAGCAGTACTTC
CASSLPTGTYEQYF
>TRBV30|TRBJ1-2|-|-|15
TGTGCCTGGAGTGTAGGGACATCCTCCCCCTATGGCTACACCTTC
CAWSVGTSSPYGYTF
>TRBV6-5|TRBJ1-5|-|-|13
TGTGCCAGTCGAATCTCAGGCAATCAGCCCCAGCATTTT
CASRISGNQPQHF
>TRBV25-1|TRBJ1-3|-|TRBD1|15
TGTGCCAGCAGCGCAGACAGGGGAGGCGGAAACACCATATATTTT
CASSADRGGGNTIYF
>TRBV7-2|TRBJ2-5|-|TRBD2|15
TGTGCCAGCAGTTTTCTAGCGGGGGGTTCAGAGACCCAGTACTTC
CASSFLAGGSETQYF
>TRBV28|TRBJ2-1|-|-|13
TGTGCCAGCAGTTTTGCCCAATCGAATGAGCAGTTCTTC
CASSFAQSNEQFF
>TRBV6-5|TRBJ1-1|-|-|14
TGTGCCAGCAGACCGGGACGGCGGGACACTGAAGCTTTCTTT
CASRPGRRDTEAFF
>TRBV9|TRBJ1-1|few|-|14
TGTGCCAGCAGCGTAGCTTTCGGGGCGACTGAAGCTTTCTTT
CASSVAFGATEAFF
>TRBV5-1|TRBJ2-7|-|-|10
TGCGCCACCCTCCACTACGAGCAGTACTTC
CATLHYEQYF
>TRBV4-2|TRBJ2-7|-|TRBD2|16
TGTGCCAGCAGCCAAGAATCGAGCGGGGGACACTACGAGCAGTACTTC
CASSQESSGGHYEQYF
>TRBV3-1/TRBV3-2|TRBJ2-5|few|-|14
TGTGCCAGCAGCCAAATGGGGCTCGGAGAGACCCAGTACTTC
CASSQMGLGETQYF
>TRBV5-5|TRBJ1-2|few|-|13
TGTGCCAGCAGCCCGGCGGAGGGTTATGGCTACACCTTC
CASSPAEGYGYTF
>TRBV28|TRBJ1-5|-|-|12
TGTGCCAGCGTAAGCCCGGGTCAGCCCCAGCATTTT
CASVSPGQPQHF
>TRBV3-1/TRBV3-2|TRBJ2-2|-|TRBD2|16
TGTGCCAGCAGCCGGGGACTAGCGGCGAACACCGGGGAGCTGTTTTTT
CASSRGLAANTGELFF
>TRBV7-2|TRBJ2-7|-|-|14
TGTGCCAGCAGCTTAGGAGGGGGGCGGCGCGAGCAGTACTTC
CASSLGGGRREQYF
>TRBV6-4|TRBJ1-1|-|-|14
TGTGCCAGCGCAGGGGACCGTGGGGGCCCTGAAGCTTTCTTT
CASAGDRGGPEAFF
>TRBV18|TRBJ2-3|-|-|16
TGTGCCAGCTCACCAAGGGGGTTAGGTTTATCGGATACGCAGTATTTT
CASSPRGLGLSDTQYF
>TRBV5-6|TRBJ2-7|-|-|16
TGTGCCAGCAGCTTAGGATCTGGACAGAGGCCCTACGAGCAGTACTTC
CASSLGSGQRPYEQYF
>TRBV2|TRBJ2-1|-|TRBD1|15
TGTGCCAGCAGTGAAGAGGACAGGGGGCACAATGAGCAGTTCTTC
CASSEEDRGHNEQFF
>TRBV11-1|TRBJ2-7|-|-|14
TGTGCCAGCAGCTTAGAGGGACACTCCTACGAGCAGTACTTC
CASSLEGHSYEQYF
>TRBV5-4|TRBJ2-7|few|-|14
TGTGCCAGCAGCTTGGACGGGCCTGGAGGTGCGCAGTACTTC
CASSLDGPGGAQYF
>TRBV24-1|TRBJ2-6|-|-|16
TGTGCCACCAGTGAGGACAGCATCACTGGGGCCAACGTCCTGACTTTC
CATSEDSITGANVLTF
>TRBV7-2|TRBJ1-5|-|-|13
TGTGCCAGCAGCTTAAAAGGTAGTGGGCCCCAGCATTTT
CASSLKGSGPQHF
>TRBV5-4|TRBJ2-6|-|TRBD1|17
TGTGCCAGCAGCTCTCCCGGGACAGCATCTGGGGCCAACGTCCTGACTTTC
CASSSPGTASGANVLTF
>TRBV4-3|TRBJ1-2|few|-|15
TGCGCCAGCAGCCAAGAGGGATCTCAGCGCTATGGCTACACCTTC
CASSQEGSQRYGYTF
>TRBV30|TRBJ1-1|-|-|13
TGTGCCTGGCGGACAACTGAGAACACTGAAGCTTTCTTT
CAWRTTENTEAFF
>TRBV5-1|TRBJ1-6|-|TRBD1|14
TGCGCCAGCAGCAAGCAGGGGGCTGGGTCACCCCTCCACTTT
CASSKQGAGSPLHF
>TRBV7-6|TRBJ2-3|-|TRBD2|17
TGTGCCAGCAGCTTAGTTGCGGGAGCCCTTAGCACAGATACGCAGTATTTT
CASSLVAGALSTDTQYF